The 12 T cell receptor beta chains given below trace back to one sample, sequenced in a study of blood T cells in healthy people across ages. For the second PCR, which ran for 7 to 11 cycles, a sample-barcoded 5' primer and a J-beta primer mix were used. From the 5' RACE reads, TCRdb called clonotypes with MiXCR, one entry per CDR3 protein. The data contain around 2 million distinct CDR3 sequences, about two fifths of them singletons. Specimen: blood. The receptors come from a human donor in good health.

The rearrangement joins TRBV12-3 or TRBV12-4 to TRBJ1-1; perhaps TRBD1 as D (5 bases). Between the trimmed V and J ends, which lost 1 base and 4 bases, there was a span of 13 bases. The CDR3 loop spans 15 amino acids. The CDR3 here is CASSLVARRGTEAFF. CDR3 nucleotide sequence: TGTGCCAGCAGTTTAGTGGCCCGGAGGGGCACTGAAGCTTTCTTT.

The V gene is TRBV28, the J gene TRBJ1-1; perhaps TRBD1 as D (5 bases). CDR1 and CDR2 (germline): MDHEN, SYDVKM. The V and J ends lost 5 bases and 0 bases respectively, with 13 bases between them. The CDR3 has 15 amino acids. The CDR3 DNA is TGTGCCAGCAGTCACCTCTCGGACATGAACACTGAAGCTTTCTTT. Translating it yields CASSHLSDMNTEAFF.

This clonotype was counted a few times. This sequence joins TRBV6-1 and TRBJ2-7; D is uncertain. The ends were cut back, 7 bases at V and 1 base at J, with 14 bases in the middle. Germline assignment: CDR1 MNHNS and CDR2 SASEGT. The CDR3 spans 14 residues. In DNA, the CDR3 is TGTGCCAGCACCACGAGGAGCGCTTCCTACGAGCAGTACTTC. The encoded protein is CASTTRSASYEQYF.

The CDR3 reads CASSLQRLSADTQYF. The CDR3 coding sequence is TGTGCCAGCAGTCTACAGCGATTGAGCGCAGATACGCAGTATTTT. The chain joins TRBV12-3 or TRBV12-4 to TRBJ2-3; no clear D. This CDR3 is 15 amino acids long. V was cut by 5 bases and J by 4 bases, with 16 bases left in between.

This clonotype was recorded a few times. This chain links TRBV5-5 with TRBJ1-2, with 8 positions matching TRBD1. V lost 0 bases and J lost 7; bases outside the gene matches: 8. Germline assignment: CDR1 SGHKS and CDR2 YYEKEE (reference sequence). This CDR3 has 15 amino acids. The CDR3 here is CASSLGFTGGSGYTF. As DNA, the CDR3 is TGTGCCAGCAGCTTGGGCTTCACAGGGGGAAGTGGCTACACCTTC.

This clonotype was recorded a few times. The rearrangement joins TRBV7-3 to TRBJ2-5; D is unclear. The CDR3 length is 13 residues. Germline V gene lookup returns CDR1 SGHTA and CDR2 FQGTGA. The germline V and J ends were trimmed by 5 bases and 2 bases, with 9 bases remaining between them. Written as DNA, the CDR3 is TGTGCCAGCAGCCTATACCCACAAGAGACCCAGTACTTC. Translation gives CASSLYPQETQYF. Using reference TRBV7-3 and TRBJ2-5 for the parts outside the CDR3, the full variable domain is GAGVSQTPSNKVTEKGKYVELRCDPISGHTALYWYRQSLGQGPEFLIYFQGTGAADDSGLPNDRFFAVRPEGSVSTLKIQRTERGDSAVYLCASSLYPQETQYFGPGTRLLVL.

The CDR3 DNA sequence: TGTGCCAGCATAGACAGAGGGAATGGCTACACCTTC. Translation gives CASIDRGNGYTF. This chain uses TRBV28 with TRBJ1-2; a weak D match, TRBD1 (5 bases). The CDR3 sequence is 12 residues long. Germline CDR1 reads MDHEN; CDR2 reads SYDVKM. V was pared by 7 bases and J by 6 bases, with 12 bases between.

The chain couples TRBV30 to TRBJ1-6; 7 bases map to TRBD1. With 1 base clipped from V and 3 bases from J, the junction kept 3 bases outside the gene matches. Germline V CDR1 and CDR2: GTSNPN, SVGIG (reference sequence). There are 15 residues in the CDR3. The CDR3 DNA reads TGTGCCTGGAGTGAGGGGGCAGGCTATAATTCACCCCTCCACTTT. Amino acids: CAWSEGAGYNSPLHF. The whole variable domain, remainder taken from reference TRBV30 and TRBJ1-6, is SQTIHQWPATLVQPVGSPLSLECTVEGTSNPNLYWYRQAAGRGLQLLFYSVGIGQISSEVPQNLSASRPQDRQFILSSKKLLLSDSGFYLCAWSEGAGYNSPLHFGNGTRLTVT.

This chain uses TRBV21-1 with TRBJ2-7; TRBD2, the table's D call, lacks a check against the DNA. TRBV21-1 corresponds to a pseudogene. The CDR3 contains 15 residues. The CDR3 region has the DNA TGTGCCAGCAGCGGGGGGGGGACTTCACCCTACGAGCAGTACTTC. This translates into CASSGGGTSPYEQYF.

The rearrangement uses TRBV24-1 and TRBJ2-2, with 7 bases fitting TRBD2. V was clipped by 2 bases and J by 4 bases; unmatched bases: 6. This CDR3 has 16 residues. CDR1 and CDR2 from the germline V gene are KGHDR and SFDVKD. The chain's CDR3 is CATSDSGLGGTGELFF. The CDR3 bases are TGTGCCACCAGTGATTCCGGACTAGGAGGCACCGGGGAGCTGTTTTTT.

This chain uses TRBV29-1 with TRBJ1-1; TRBD1 matches 10 bases. The trim removed 6 bases at V and 4 bases at J, leaving 8 bases unmatched. This CDR3 region has 14 residues. The germline CDR1 and CDR2 sequences are SQVTM and ANQGSEA. CDR3 bases: TGCAGCGTCCGACAGGGGGCTAAGGGCACTGAAGCTTTCTTT. Protein product: CSVRQGAKGTEAFF.

This clonotype was recorded a few times. This chain joins TRBV20-1 and TRBJ2-6; D unclear. The V gene lost 0 bases and the J gene lost 0 bases, with 6 bases spanning the gap. Germline loops: CDR1 DFQATT, CDR2 SNEGSKA (reference sequence). CDR3 size: 15 residues. The CDR3 region is CSARDTFSGANVLTF. CDR3 DNA: TGCAGTGCTAGAGACACTTTCTCTGGGGCCAACGTCCTGACTTTC.